This TCR beta chain derives from a study of beta chain features in type 1 diabetes. Study overall: What patients shared with healthy donors was a similar profile of age, gender and cell yields.

This clone was detected a few times. Germline V gene data show CDR1 as SNHLY and CDR2 as FYNNEI. CDR3 length: 17 amino acids. Trimming at V came to 0 bases and at J to 0 bases, leaving 2 bases not matched to a gene. The entirety of the isolated RNA underwent reverse transcription, so expressed TCRB transcripts were sequenced. TCRdb keeps only in-frame clones here, not all; method: immunoSEQ multiplex PCR. The repertoire holds around 150,000 clones, around 8.5% seen once, with about 0.6% in the top ten. The receptor comes from a man younger than 35 in good health. J is TRBJ2-2 and V is TRBV2; 9 bases map to TRBD2. Sequenced material: central memory CD4+ T cells from blood. The CDR3 sequence: CASSEAKRGANTGELFF. DNA of the CDR3: TGTGCCAGCAGTGAAGCGAAGCGGGGGGCGAACACCGGGGAGCTGTTTTTT.